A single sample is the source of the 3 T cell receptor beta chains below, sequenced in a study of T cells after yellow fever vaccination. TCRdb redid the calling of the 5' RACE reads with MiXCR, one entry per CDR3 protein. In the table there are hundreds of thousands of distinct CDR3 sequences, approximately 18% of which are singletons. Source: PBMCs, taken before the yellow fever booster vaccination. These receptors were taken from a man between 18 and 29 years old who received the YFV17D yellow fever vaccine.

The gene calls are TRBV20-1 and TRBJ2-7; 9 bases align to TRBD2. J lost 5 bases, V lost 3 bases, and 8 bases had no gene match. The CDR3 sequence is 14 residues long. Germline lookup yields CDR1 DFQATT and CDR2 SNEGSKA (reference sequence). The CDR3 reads CSARAGTSIDEQYF. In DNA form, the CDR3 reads TGCAGTGCTAGGGCCGGGACTAGCATCGACGAGCAGTACTTC.

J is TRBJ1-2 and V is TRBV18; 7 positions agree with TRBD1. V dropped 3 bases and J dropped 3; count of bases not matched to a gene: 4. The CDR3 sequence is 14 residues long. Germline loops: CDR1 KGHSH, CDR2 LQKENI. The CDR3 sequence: CASSPDRAYYGYTF. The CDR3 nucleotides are TGTGCCAGCTCACCCGACAGGGCCTACTATGGCTACACCTTC.

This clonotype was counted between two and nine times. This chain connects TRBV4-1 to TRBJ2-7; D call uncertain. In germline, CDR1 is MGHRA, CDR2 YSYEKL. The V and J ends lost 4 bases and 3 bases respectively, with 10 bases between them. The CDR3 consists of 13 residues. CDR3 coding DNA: TGCGCCAGCAGCCCCAAAACGGGCTACGAGCAGTACTTC. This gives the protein CASSPKTGYEQYF.